Each of the 9 T cell receptor beta chains below was sequenced from the same sample in a study of blood T cell repertoires in COVID-19. TCRdb keeps only in-frame clones here, not all; method: immunoSEQ multiplex PCR. The table includes roughly 120,000 clones, 85% detected once. Specimen: peripheral blood. Source of these receptors: a woman aged 60 to 75 with COVID-19, enrolled during active disease.

CDR3 DNA: TGCGCCAGCAGCCGAGGTTGGAGCGGCGCGGAGACCCAGTACTTC. Its protein product is CASSRGWSGAETQYF. The chain is built from TRBV4-3 and TRBJ2-5, with TRBD2 as a possible D gene (5 bases). The CDR3 covers 15 residues. V was clipped by 4 bases and J by 5 bases, with 17 bases between them. Germline V lookup: CDR1 LGHNA, CDR2 YSLEER.

This clone has a handful of counts. V usage is TRBV6-1 and J usage is TRBJ2-7; no definite D call. From germline, CDR1 is MNHNS and CDR2 SASEGT. The CDR3 runs to 14 residues. V shed 0 bases and J shed 2 bases, with 8 bases lying between them. The DNA for the CDR3 is TGTGCCAGCAGTGAAGCGTGGCAAACCTACGAGCAGTACTTC. Translated, it gives CASSEAWQTYEQYF.

The V gene is TRBV5-1, the J gene TRBJ2-1; perhaps TRBD2 as D (5 bases). V was shortened by 0 bases and J by 8 bases, with 15 bases between the two germline ends. Germline-derived CDR1 and CDR2 are SGHRS and YFSETQ. There are 15 residues in the CDR3. The chain's CDR3 is CASSLAGSRSDEQFF. The CDR3 bases are TGCGCCAGCAGCTTGGCCGGCTCCCGTAGCGATGAGCAGTTCTTC. The full variable domain, rest sourced from reference TRBV5-1 and TRBJ2-1, is KAGVTQTPRYLIKTRGQQVTLSCSPISGHRSVSWYQQTPGQGLQFLFEYFSETQRNKGNFPGRFSGRQFSNSRSEMNVSTLELGDSALYLCASSLAGSRSDEQFFGPGTRLTVL.

CDR3 sequence reads: CASSEPGLLLEAFF. The CDR3 DNA reads TGTGCCAGCAGCGAGCCGGGACTTCTGTTAGAAGCTTTCTTT. V usage is TRBV14 and J usage is TRBJ1-1; D is possibly TRBD1 (5 bases). Germline V gene lookup returns CDR1 SGHDN and CDR2 FVKESK. The V and J ends lost 5 bases and 8 bases respectively, with 18 bases between them. This CDR3 has 14 amino acids.

The chain employs TRBV2 and TRBJ2-7, with D perhaps TRBD2 (6 bases). The CDR3 spans 14 residues. The germline V gene encodes CDR1 SNHLY and CDR2 FYNNEI. Trimming pared 7 bases from V and 2 bases from J, leaving 15 bases between. CDR3: CASTGEPLPYEQYF. CDR3 DNA sequence: TGTGCCAGCACGGGAGAGCCCCTTCCCTACGAGCAGTACTTC.

The V call is TRBV3-1 (or the pseudogene TRBV3-2), the J call TRBJ2-7, with a weak D call TRBD2 (5 bases). Germline V CDR1 and CDR2: LGHDT, YNNKEL (reference sequence). This CDR3 spans 13 amino acids. V lost 1 base and J 10 bases, leaving 14 bases between the germline ends. The CDR3 DNA sequence: TGTGCCAGCAGCCAAGGTAGGAGGAGACACCAGTACTTC. Residues: CASSQGRRRHQYF.

The rearrangement links TRBV2 to TRBJ2-1; the match to TRBD1 covers 8 bases. With V trimmed by 1 base and J by 7 bases, 3 bases remained unmatched. Germline V gives CDR1 SNHLY, CDR2 FYNNEI. The CDR3 spans 14 residues. CDR3 sequence reads: CASSEVTGGNEQFF. CDR3 coding DNA: TGTGCCAGCAGTGAAGTAACAGGGGGGAATGAGCAGTTCTTC. Together with reference TRBV2 and TRBJ2-1, the CDR3 gives the full variable domain: EPEVTQTPSHQVTQMGQEVILRCVPISNHLYFYWYRQILGQKVEFLVSFYNNEISEKSEIFDDQFSVERPDGSNFTLKIRSTKLEDSAMYFCASSEVTGGNEQFFGPGTRLTVL.

Only a few counts were recorded for this clone. V gene TRBV9 combines with J gene TRBJ2-3; D remains unclear. Per the germline V gene, CDR1 is SGDLS and CDR2 is YYNGEE. The CDR3 runs 13 residues. Trimming took off 0 bases at V and 2 bases at J, with 4 bases between the two ends. The CDR3 loop is CASSVVNTDTQYF. For the CDR3, the DNA is TGTGCCAGCAGCGTAGTAAACACAGATACGCAGTATTTT.

The rearrangement links TRBV5-1 to TRBJ2-1; 8 bases map to TRBD2. There are 15 residues in the CDR3. Germline lookup yields CDR1 SGHRS and CDR2 YFSETQ. J gave up 4 bases and V 4 bases, and 7 bases lay outside the gene matches. CDR3 bases: TGCGCCAGCAGCCGGGAGGGGGGATCATACAATGAGCAGTTCTTC. It specifies CASSREGGSYNEQFF.